The rows below give T cell receptor beta chains drawn from one sample of a study of chemoradiotherapy in HPV16-positive cancers. Method: immunoSEQ multiplex PCR; TCRdb's copy keeps in-frame clones and lacks some. This table has 8,600 or so clones, around 83% appearing once. This specimen was tumor tissue, taken from a patient who underwent chemoradiotherapy. The receptors derive from a human donor with HPV-associated anogenital cancer. Each CDR3 is given with its conserved first and last residue. Fields, in order: CDR3 protein, CDR3 DNA, D gene, J gene, V gene, clone size. D genes are given only for firm matches. For some rows the clone size is stated as once, few or many, or as a class when expanded; others skip it.

cdr3_aa: CASSLGDRVTEAFF
cdr3_nt: TGTGCCAGCAGCTTAGGGGACAGGGTCACTGAAGCTTTCTTT
d_call: TRBD1
j_call: TRBJ1-1
v_call: TRBV7-9
clone_size: -

cdr3_aa: CASSGGTSGLTDTQYF
cdr3_nt: TGTGCCAGCAGCGGAGGGACTAGCGGATTAACAGATACGCAGTATTTT
d_call: TRBD2
j_call: TRBJ2-3
v_call: TRBV9
clone_size: -

cdr3_aa: CASTFSWAEGGRQETQYF
cdr3_nt: TGCGCCAGCACCTTTTCCTGGGCAGAGGGAGGTCGGCAAGAGACCCAGTACTTC
d_call: -
j_call: TRBJ2-5
v_call: TRBV5-1
clone_size: -

cdr3_aa: CASSEEGGETQYF
cdr3_nt: TGTGCCAGCAGCGAAGAAGGGGGAGAGACCCAGTACTTC
d_call: -
j_call: TRBJ2-5
v_call: TRBV21-1
clone_size: -

cdr3_aa: CASSIGRQAEVPLHF
cdr3_nt: TGTGCCAGTAGTATCGGGCGACAGGCCGAAGTCCCCCTCCACTTT
d_call: -
j_call: TRBJ1-6
v_call: TRBV19
clone_size: -

cdr3_aa: CASSLHDTGLRTEAFF
cdr3_nt: TGTGCCAGCAGTTTACACGACACAGGGTTGCGCACTGAAGCTTTCTTT
d_call: -
j_call: TRBJ1-1
v_call: TRBV28
clone_size: -

cdr3_aa: CASSLSVRSGELFF
cdr3_nt: TGTGCCAGCAGCTTATCGGTGAGAAGCGGGGAGCTGTTTTTT
d_call: -
j_call: TRBJ2-2
v_call: TRBV7-6
clone_size: -

cdr3_aa: CASSLAVTGGETQYF
cdr3_nt: TGTGCCAGCAGCTTAGCGGTGACAGGGGGAGAGACCCAGTACTTC
d_call: TRBD1
j_call: TRBJ2-5
v_call: TRBV7-6
clone_size: few

cdr3_aa: CSLSVNQETQYF
cdr3_nt: TGCAGCCTCTCGGTAAACCAAGAGACCCAGTACTTC
d_call: -
j_call: TRBJ2-5
v_call: TRBV29-1
clone_size: -

cdr3_aa: CASSEFRTAGQETQYF
cdr3_nt: TGTGCCAGCAGTGAATTTAGGACAGCAGGCCAAGAGACCCAGTACTTC
d_call: -
j_call: TRBJ2-5
v_call: TRBV25-1
clone_size: -

cdr3_aa: CASSIRGLASGELFF
cdr3_nt: TGTGCCAGTAGTATCCGCGGACTAGCCTCCGGGGAGCTGTTTTTT
d_call: TRBD2
j_call: TRBJ2-2
v_call: TRBV19
clone_size: -

cdr3_aa: CASSLGVTSTNEKLFF
cdr3_nt: TGTGCCAGCAGCTTAGGGGTAACTAGTACTAATGAAAAACTGTTTTTT
d_call: -
j_call: TRBJ1-4
v_call: TRBV7-9
clone_size: -

cdr3_aa: CASRGLDTTDTQYF
cdr3_nt: TGTGCCAGCAGAGGACTAGACACCACAGATACGCAGTATTTT
d_call: TRBD2
j_call: TRBJ2-3
v_call: TRBV9
clone_size: -

cdr3_aa: CASSSRTVYNSPLHF
cdr3_nt: TGTGCCAGCAGTTCACGGACTGTTTATAATTCACCCCTCCACTTT
d_call: -
j_call: TRBJ1-6
v_call: TRBV28
clone_size: -

cdr3_aa: CASSDSTGQENEKLFF
cdr3_nt: TGTGCCAGTAGTGACTCGACGGGACAGGAGAATGAAAAACTGTTTTTT
d_call: TRBD1
j_call: TRBJ1-4
v_call: TRBV6-4
clone_size: -

cdr3_aa: CASSLKWGAETQYF
cdr3_nt: TGCGCCAGCAGCTTGAAGTGGGGGGCGGAGACCCAGTACTTC
d_call: -
j_call: TRBJ2-5
v_call: TRBV5-1
clone_size: -

cdr3_aa: CASSLGPTNEKLFF
cdr3_nt: TGCGCCAGCAGCTTAGGGCCAACTAATGAAAAACTGTTTTTT
d_call: -
j_call: TRBJ1-4
v_call: TRBV5-1
clone_size: -

cdr3_aa: CASSFLAARLHNEQFF
cdr3_nt: TGTGCCAGCAGTTTCTTGGCTGCTCGCCTGCACAATGAGCAGTTCTTC
d_call: -
j_call: TRBJ2-1
v_call: TRBV27
clone_size: -

cdr3_aa: CSYLIGSYNEQFF
cdr3_nt: TGCAGCTACCTAATCGGCTCCTACAATGAGCAGTTCTTC
d_call: -
j_call: TRBJ2-1
v_call: TRBV29-1
clone_size: -

cdr3_aa: CASSPGLAGAGELFF
cdr3_nt: TGTGCCAGCAGTCCTGGACTAGCGGGAGCCGGGGAGCTGTTTTTT
d_call: TRBD2
j_call: TRBJ2-2
v_call: TRBV11-3
clone_size: -

cdr3_aa: CSVKLSASSYEQYF
cdr3_nt: TGCAGCGTTAAGTTAAGCGCCAGCTCCTACGAGCAGTACTTC
d_call: -
j_call: TRBJ2-7
v_call: TRBV29-1
clone_size: -

cdr3_aa: CASIGMRTDTQYF
cdr3_nt: TGTGCCAGCATTGGAATGCGCACAGATACGCAGTATTTT
d_call: -
j_call: TRBJ2-3
v_call: TRBV2
clone_size: -

cdr3_aa: CSARDGDQPQHF
cdr3_nt: TGCAGCGCTAGGGATGGAGATCAGCCCCAGCATTTT
d_call: -
j_call: TRBJ1-5
v_call: TRBV29-1
clone_size: few

cdr3_aa: CASSPRDRGPLSYNEQFF
cdr3_nt: TGTGCCAGCAGCCCTCGGGACAGGGGCCCCCTTTCGTACAATGAGCAGTTCTTC
d_call: TRBD1
j_call: TRBJ2-1
v_call: TRBV7-9
clone_size: few

cdr3_aa: CASSPGGRNSPLHF
cdr3_nt: TGTGCCAGCAGCCCCGGGGGAAGGAATTCACCCCTCCACTTT
d_call: -
j_call: TRBJ1-6
v_call: TRBV5-4
clone_size: once